What follows is one TCR beta chain and its context. From RNA transcripts, TCR beta CDR3 regions were amplified. The HTBI set primed first-round TCR CDR3 RT-PCR. TCRdb used MiXCR to reprocess the multiplex PCR reads, holding one entry per CDR3 protein. The sample includes about 540,000 distinct CDR3 sequences, around 46% of them seen just once. This entry belongs to a study of T cells in Graves' hyperthyroidism and ophthalmopathy. The sample taken for sequencing was peripheral blood or thyroid tissue (not recorded which). This receptor was obtained from a young woman with Graves' hyperthyroidism.

CDR3 sequence: CASRPRIRDGYTF. The DNA of the CDR3 is TGTGCCAGCAGGCCCAGGATCCGGGATGGCTACACCTTC. The chain is built from TRBV6-5 and TRBJ1-2, with unresolved D. V was cut by 6 bases and J by 6 bases, with 14 bases left in between. Germline V gene lookup returns CDR1 MNHEY and CDR2 SVGAGI. The CDR3 covers 13 residues.